The TCR beta chain described here comes from a study of blood T cell repertoires in COVID-19. Looking at the study overall: Material from acute and convalescent COVID-19 was sourced from the United States, Italy and Spain. PBMCs, B-cell-depleted T cells, or T cells were the source of the cDNA or gDNA that made up the material.

The CDR3 is made up of 13 amino acids. Trimming removed 0 bases at V and 8 bases at J, with 10 bases between. Germline-derived CDR1 and CDR2 are SGHTA and FQGNSA. Per the original data handling: Scientists estimated how many nucleated cells there were by amplifying reference gene primers. Sequencing used immunoSEQ multiplex PCR; TCRdb keeps in-frame clones, though not all of them. V and J calls and clone size are given by that table; D and trimming were obtained from the DNA. Of roughly 150,000 clones detected, about four fifths appear once; the ten largest clones hold under 0.75%. What was sequenced was peripheral blood. The TCR sequence derives from a man aged 60 to 69 with acute or convalescent COVID-19. This sequence joins TRBV7-2 and TRBJ1-2; D is unclear. CDR3 bases: TGTGCCAGCAGCTTAGCAAGTCAGTTGGGCTACACCTTC. Residues: CASSLASQLGYTF.